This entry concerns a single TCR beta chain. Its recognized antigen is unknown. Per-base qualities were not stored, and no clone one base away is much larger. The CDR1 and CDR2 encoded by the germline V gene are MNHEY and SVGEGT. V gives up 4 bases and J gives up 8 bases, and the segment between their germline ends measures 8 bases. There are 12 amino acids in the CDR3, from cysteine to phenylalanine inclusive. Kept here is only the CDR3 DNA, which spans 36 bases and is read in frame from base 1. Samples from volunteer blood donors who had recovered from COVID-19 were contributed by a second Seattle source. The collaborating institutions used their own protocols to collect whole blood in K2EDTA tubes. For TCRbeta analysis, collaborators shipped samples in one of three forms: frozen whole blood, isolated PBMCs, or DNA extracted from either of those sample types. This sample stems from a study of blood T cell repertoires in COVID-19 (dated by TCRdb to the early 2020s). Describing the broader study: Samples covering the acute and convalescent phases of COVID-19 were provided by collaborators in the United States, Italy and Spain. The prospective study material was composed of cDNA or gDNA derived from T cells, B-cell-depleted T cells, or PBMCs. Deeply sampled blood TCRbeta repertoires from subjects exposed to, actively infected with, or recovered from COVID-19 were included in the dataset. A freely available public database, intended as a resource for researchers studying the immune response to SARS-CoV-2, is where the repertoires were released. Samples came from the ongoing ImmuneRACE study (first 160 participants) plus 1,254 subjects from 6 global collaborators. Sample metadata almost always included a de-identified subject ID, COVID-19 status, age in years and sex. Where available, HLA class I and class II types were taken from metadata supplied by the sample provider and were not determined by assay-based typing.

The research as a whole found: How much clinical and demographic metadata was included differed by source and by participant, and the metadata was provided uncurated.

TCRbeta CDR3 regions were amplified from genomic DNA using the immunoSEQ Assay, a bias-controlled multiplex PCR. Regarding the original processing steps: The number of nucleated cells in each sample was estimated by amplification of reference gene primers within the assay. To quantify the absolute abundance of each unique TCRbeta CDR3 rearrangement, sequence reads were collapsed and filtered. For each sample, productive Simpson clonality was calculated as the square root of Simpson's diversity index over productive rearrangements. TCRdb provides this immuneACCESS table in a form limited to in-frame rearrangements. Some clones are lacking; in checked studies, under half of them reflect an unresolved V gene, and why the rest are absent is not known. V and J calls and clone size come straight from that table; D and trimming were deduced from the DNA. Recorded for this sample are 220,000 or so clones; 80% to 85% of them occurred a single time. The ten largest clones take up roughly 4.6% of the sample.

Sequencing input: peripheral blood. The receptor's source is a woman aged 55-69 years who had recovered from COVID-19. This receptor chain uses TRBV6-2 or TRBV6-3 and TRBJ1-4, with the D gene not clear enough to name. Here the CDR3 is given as CASSFRSEKLFF. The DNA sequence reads TGTGCCAGCAGTTTCAGGTCCGAAAAACTGTTTTTT.